This T cell receptor (beta chain) was recovered during a study of shared clonotypes between healthy human individuals. The germline V and J ends were trimmed by 1 base and 0 bases, with 4 bases remaining between them. The CDR3 sequence is 14 residues long. The germline CDR1 and CDR2 sequences are SGHVS and FNYEAQ. Profiled with immunoSEQ multiplex PCR; TCRdb holds only in-frame clones, not every one. The table lists roughly 500,000 clones, roughly 77% of them singletons. The chain is built from TRBV7-6 and TRBJ2-4; D not resolved. This receptor was identified in a woman aged 40 to 50 in good health. Some clones in this sample may be carry-over from other donors' samples. Sequencing was carried out using PBMCs. DNA of the CDR3: TGTGCCAGCAGCTTAGTAATAGCCAAAAACATTCAGTACTTC. Its protein product is CASSLVIAKNIQYF. Variable domain in full (rest from reference TRBV7-6 and TRBJ2-4): GAGVSQSPRYKVTKRGQDVALRCDPISGHVSLYWYRQALGQGPEFLTYFNYEAQQDKSGLPNDRFSAERPEGSISTLTIQRTEQRDSAMYRCASSLVIAKNIQYFGAGTRLSVL.